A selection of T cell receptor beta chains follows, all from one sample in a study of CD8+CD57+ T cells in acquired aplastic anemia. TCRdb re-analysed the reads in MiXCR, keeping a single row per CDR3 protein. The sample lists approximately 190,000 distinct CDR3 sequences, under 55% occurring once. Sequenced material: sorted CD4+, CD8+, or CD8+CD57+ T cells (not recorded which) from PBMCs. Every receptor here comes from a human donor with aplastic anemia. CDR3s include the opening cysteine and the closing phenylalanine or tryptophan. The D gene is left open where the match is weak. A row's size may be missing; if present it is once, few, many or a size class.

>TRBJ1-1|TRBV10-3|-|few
TGTGCCATCAGCTCAGGGGTTGGGTCGGAGACTGAGGCTTTCTTT
CAISSGVGSETEAFF
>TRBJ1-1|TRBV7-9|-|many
TGTGCCAGCAGCTACGGGACACTCAACACTGAAGCTTTCTTT
CASSYGTLNTEAFF
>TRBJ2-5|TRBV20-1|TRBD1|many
TGCAGTGCTAGAGAGGGACAGGTTGTGAAGACCCAGTACTTC
CSAREGQVVKTQYF
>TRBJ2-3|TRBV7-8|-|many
TGTGCCAGCAGGAGGACAGCCCTGAGCACAGATACGCAGTATTTT
CASRRTALSTDTQYF
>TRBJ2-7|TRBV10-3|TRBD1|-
TGTGCCATCACCCTAGGAAAGGGGGCCGGGGAGCTGTACTTC
CAITLGKGAGELYF
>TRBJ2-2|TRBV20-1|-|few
TGCAGTGCTAGAGATCAGAACACCGGGGAGCTGTTTTTT
CSARDQNTGELFF
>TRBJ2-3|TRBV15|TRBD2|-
TGTGCCACCAGCAGAGAAGCGGGAGGCTCAGATACGCAGTATTTT
CATSREAGGSDTQYF
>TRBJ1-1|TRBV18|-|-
TGTACCAGCTCACCACTTGGACAGTACACTGAAGCTTTCTTT
CTSSPLGQYTEAFF
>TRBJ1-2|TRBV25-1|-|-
TGTGCCAGCAGTGGGTCTCTGATCGGCGAAGGCTACACCTTC
CASSGSLIGEGYTF
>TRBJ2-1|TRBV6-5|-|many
TGTGCCAGCAGTTACATCGCCCGGCTTGATGAGCAGTTCTTC
CASSYIARLDEQFF
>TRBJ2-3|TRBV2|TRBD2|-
TGTGCCAGCAGGGAAGCGGGCCCTAGCGGGAGGGACCTCTTT
CASREAGPSGRDLF
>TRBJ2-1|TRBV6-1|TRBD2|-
TGTGCCAGCAGCAACATAGGACTAGCTGACAATGAGCAGTTCTTC
CASSNIGLADNEQFF
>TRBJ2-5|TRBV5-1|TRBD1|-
TGCGCCAGCAGCTCGCCGTTCGAGGGGGCGAAGACCCAGTACTTC
CASSSPFEGAKTQYF
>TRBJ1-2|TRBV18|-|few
TGTGCCAGCTCAGAATACCAGAGGACAGAGTATGGCTACACCTTC
CASSEYQRTEYGYTF
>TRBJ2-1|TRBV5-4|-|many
TGTGCCAGCAGCCGATCTAGCGCAAGCTCCTACAATGAGCAGTTCTTC
CASSRSSASSYNEQFF
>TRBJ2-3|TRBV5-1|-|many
TGCGCCAGCAGCTTGGTTCCGGGGCGCACAGATACGCAGTATTTT
CASSLVPGRTDTQYF
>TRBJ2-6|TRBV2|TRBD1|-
TGTGCCAGCAGTCCGGGACAGGGGCCCTCTGGGGCCAACGTCCTGACTTTC
CASSPGQGPSGANVLTF
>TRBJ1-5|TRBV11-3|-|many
TGTGCCAGCAGCTTAGATTTCCTTAGCAATCAGCCCCAGCATTTT
CASSLDFLSNQPQHF
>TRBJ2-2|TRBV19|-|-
TGTGCCAGTAGTTTAGGGAGAAGAACCGGGGAGCTGTTTTTT
CASSLGRRTGELFF
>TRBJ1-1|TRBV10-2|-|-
TGCGCCAGCAGCCCAGCCCGGACTGAAGCTTTCTTT
CASSPARTEAFF
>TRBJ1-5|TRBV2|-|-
TGTGCCAGCAGCCCCATGCGGTCCCAGGGTGGACAGCCCCAGCATTTT
CASSPMRSQGGQPQHF
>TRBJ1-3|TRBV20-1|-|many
TGCAGTGCTAGAGATAGTGCAGGGGTCTCTGGAAACACCATATATTTT
CSARDSAGVSGNTIYF
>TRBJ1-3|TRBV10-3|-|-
TGTGCCATCAGGGCGAACTCTGGAAACACCATATATTTT
CAIRANSGNTIYF
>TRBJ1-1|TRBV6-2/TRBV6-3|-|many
TGTGCCAGCAGTTACACGGGACAGAACACTGAAGCTTTCTTT
CASSYTGQNTEAFF
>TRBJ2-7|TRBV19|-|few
TGTGCCACATTTAGGGGGAAGGACTACGAGCAGTACTTC
CATFRGKDYEQYF
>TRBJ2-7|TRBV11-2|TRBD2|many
TGTGCCAGCAGCTTAGATAGGGGAGGGCGCGAGCAGTACTTC
CASSLDRGGREQYF
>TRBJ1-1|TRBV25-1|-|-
TGTGCCAGCAGTTGGACAGAGGCCACTGAAGCTTTCTTT
CASSWTEATEAFF
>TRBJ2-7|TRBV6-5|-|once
TGTGCCAGCAGTTTGTGGGGATCAGGTGAGCAGTACTTC
CASSLWGSGEQYF
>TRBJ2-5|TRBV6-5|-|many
TGTGCCAGCAGTTTCATAGGAGTTGGGGAGACCCAGTACTTC
CASSFIGVGETQYF
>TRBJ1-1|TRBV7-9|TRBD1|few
TGTGCCAGCAGCCCCTGGGACAGGAACACTGAAGCTTTCTTT
CASSPWDRNTEAFF
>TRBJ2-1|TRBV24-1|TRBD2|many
TGTGCCACCAGTTCTCCACCGGGACTAGCGGAGAATGAGCAGTTCTTC
CATSSPPGLAENEQFF
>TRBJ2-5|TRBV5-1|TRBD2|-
TGCGCCAGCAGCTTGACCCTCTTGAGCGGGAGTTCTCAAGAGACCCAGTACTTC
CASSLTLLSGSSQETQYF
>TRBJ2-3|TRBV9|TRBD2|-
TGTGCCAGCAGCTCAAGCGGGGGGTACACAGATACGCAGTATTTT
CASSSSGGYTDTQYF
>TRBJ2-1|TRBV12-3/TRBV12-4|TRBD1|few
TGTGCCAGCAGTTTTGACAGGGGCAATGAGCAGTTCTTC
CASSFDRGNEQFF
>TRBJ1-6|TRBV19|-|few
TGTGCCAGTAGTATTAGGGGAGAAGGCAATTCACCCCTCCACTTT
CASSIRGEGNSPLHF
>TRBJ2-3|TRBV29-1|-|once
TGCAGTGTCGGGGACGGCACAGATACGCAGTATTTT
CSVGDGTDTQYF